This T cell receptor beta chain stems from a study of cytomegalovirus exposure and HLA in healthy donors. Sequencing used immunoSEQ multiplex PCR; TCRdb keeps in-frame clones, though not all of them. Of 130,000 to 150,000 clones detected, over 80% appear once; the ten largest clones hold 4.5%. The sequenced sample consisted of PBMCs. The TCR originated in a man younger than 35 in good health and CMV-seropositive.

CDR3 DNA: TGTGCCAGCAGCCAAGATTCGGGACAGGGTTGGTCACCCCTCCACTTT. Its translation is CASSQDSGQGWSPLHF. The chain carries TRBV4-2 and TRBJ1-6; 9 bases line up with TRBD1. Trimming removed 0 bases from V and 10 bases from J; junction bases left unmatched: 7. The CDR3 is 16 amino acids. Germline CDR1 reads LGHNA; CDR2 reads YNFKEQ.